This TCR beta chain comes out of a study of blood T cells in healthy people across ages. The second PCR ran roughly 6 to 11 cycles with a sample-barcoded 5' primer and J-beta primers. One entry per CDR3 protein, called by TCRdb with MiXCR from the 5' RACE reads. The data show just over 1 million distinct CDR3 sequences, more than 35% seen once. The CDR3 contains 13 residues. V shed 6 bases and J shed 4 bases, with 12 bases lying between them. The specimen sequenced was blood. This clonotype originated in a woman aged 55-75 years in good health. The rearrangement links TRBV12-3 or TRBV12-4 to TRBJ1-2, with a weak D call TRBD1 (6 bases). The CDR3 protein is CASSSGAGYGYTF. CDR3 nucleotides: TGTGCCAGCAGCTCGGGGGCGGGCTATGGCTACACCTTC.